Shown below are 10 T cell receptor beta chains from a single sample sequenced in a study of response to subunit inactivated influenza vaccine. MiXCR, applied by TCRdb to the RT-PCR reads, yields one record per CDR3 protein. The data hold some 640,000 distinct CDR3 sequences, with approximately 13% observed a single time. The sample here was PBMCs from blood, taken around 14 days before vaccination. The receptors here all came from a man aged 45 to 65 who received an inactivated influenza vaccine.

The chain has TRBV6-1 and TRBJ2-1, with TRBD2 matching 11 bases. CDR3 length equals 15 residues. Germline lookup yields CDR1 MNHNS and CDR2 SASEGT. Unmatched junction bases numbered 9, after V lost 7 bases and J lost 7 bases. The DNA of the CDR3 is TGTGCCAGCAAACAACTAGCGGGAGTGCGGAATGAGCAGTTCTTC. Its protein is CASKQLAGVRNEQFF.

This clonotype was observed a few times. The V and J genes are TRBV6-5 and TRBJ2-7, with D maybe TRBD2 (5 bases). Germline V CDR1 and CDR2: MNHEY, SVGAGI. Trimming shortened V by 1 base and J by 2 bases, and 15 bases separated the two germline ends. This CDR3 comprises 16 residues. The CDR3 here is CASSYFDGVRTYEQYF. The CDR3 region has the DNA TGTGCCAGCAGTTACTTCGACGGGGTTAGGACCTACGAGCAGTACTTC.

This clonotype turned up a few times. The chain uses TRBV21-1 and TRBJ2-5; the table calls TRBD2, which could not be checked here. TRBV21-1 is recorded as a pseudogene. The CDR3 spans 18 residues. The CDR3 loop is CASSIQGVVAGGQETQYF. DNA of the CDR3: TGTGCCAGCAGCATACAAGGGGTAGTAGCGGGGGGTCAAGAGACCCAGTACTTC.

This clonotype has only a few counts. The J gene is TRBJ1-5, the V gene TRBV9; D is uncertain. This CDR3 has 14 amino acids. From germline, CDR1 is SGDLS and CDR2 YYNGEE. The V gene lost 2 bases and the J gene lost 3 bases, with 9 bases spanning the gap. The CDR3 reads CASSVDADNQPQHF. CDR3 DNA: TGTGCCAGCAGCGTCGACGCGGACAATCAGCCCCAGCATTTT.

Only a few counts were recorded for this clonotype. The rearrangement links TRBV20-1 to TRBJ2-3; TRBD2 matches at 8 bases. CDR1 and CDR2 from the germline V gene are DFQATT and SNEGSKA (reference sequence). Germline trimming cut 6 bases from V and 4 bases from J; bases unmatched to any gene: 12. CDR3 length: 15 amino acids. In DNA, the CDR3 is TGCAGTGCGATCAAGGGGCTAGCGGGCTCAGATACGCAGTATTTT. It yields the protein CSAIKGLAGSDTQYF.

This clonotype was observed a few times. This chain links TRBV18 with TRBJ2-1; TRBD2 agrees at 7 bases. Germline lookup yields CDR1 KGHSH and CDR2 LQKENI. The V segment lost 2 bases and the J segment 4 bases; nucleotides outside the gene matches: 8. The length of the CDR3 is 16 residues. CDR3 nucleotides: TGTGCCAGCTCACCAGAGGTGGGAGGGCCTTACAATGAGCAGTTCTTC. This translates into CASSPEVGGPYNEQFF.

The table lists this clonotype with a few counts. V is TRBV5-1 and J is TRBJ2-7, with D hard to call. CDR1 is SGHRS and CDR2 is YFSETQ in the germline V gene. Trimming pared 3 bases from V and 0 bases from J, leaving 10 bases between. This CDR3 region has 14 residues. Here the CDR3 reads CASSSEPGSYEQYF. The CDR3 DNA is TGCGCCAGCAGCTCGGAACCTGGCTCCTACGAGCAGTACTTC.

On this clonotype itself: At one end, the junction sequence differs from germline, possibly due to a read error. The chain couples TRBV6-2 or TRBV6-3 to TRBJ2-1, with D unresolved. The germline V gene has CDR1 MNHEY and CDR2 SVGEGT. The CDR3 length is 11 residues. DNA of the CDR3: TGTGCCGGCAGTCGGGACAATGAGCAGTTCTTC. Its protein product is CAGSRDNEQFF.

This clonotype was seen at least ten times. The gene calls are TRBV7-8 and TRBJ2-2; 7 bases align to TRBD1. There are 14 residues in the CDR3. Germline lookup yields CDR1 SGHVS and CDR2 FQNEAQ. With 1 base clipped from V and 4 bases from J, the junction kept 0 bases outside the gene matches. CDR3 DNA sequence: TGTGCCAGCAGCTTAGGGACAGGCACCGGGGAGCTGTTTTTT. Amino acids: CASSLGTGTGELFF. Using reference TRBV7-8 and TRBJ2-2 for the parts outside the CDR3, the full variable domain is GAGVSQSPRYKVAKRGQDVALRCDPISGHVSLFWYQQALGQGPEFLTYFQNEAQLDKSGLPSDRFFAERPEGSVSTLKIQRTQQEDSAVYLCASSLGTGTGELFFGEGSRLTVL.

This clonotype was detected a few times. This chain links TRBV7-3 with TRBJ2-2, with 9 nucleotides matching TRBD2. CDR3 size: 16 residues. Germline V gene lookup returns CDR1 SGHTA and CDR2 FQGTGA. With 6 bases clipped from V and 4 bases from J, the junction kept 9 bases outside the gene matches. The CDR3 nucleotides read TGTGCCAGCAGTTCTTTTAGCGGGAGTGGCACCGGGGAGCTGTTTTTT. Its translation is CASSSFSGSGTGELFF.